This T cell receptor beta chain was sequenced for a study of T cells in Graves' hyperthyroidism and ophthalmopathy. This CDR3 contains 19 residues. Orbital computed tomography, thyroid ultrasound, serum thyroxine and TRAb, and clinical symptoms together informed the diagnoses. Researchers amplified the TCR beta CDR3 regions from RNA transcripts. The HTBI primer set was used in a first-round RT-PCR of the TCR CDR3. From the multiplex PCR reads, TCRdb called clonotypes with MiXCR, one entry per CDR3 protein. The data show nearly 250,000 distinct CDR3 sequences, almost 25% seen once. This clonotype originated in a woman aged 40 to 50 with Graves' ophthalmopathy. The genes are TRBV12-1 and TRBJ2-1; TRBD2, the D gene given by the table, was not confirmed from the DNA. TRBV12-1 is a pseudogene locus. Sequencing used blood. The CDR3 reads CASSFPGTSGRAEIHAQFF. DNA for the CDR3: TGTGCCAGCAGCTTTCCCGGGACTAGCGGGAGGGCCGAAATCCATGCGCAGTTCTTC.